Detailed here is one T cell receptor (beta chain). This CDR3 is also generated by other DNA sequences in the sample. Sequenced by immunoSEQ multiplex PCR; TCRdb stores in-frame clones only, minus some. The data contain 90,000 to 150,000 clones, around 89% of them seen just once; the ten biggest clones take up over 15%. The data were obtained in a study of blood T cell repertoires in COVID-19. This CDR3 is built from 15 residues. V was trimmed by 0 bases and J by 3 bases, leaving 9 bases between them. Germline CDR1 reads LNHNV; CDR2 reads YYDKDF (reference sequence). The specimen was peripheral blood. The receptor was derived from a human donor with acute or convalescent COVID-19. The donor label of this sample is uncertain. V and J are TRBV15 and TRBJ1-5, with D maybe TRBD1 (5 bases). CDR3 DNA sequence: TGTGCCACCAGCAGAGATAGGGGTTCCAATCAGCCCCAGCATTTT. This gives the protein CATSRDRGSNQPQHF.